This T cell receptor (beta chain) was sequenced for a study of OX40 agonist ivuxolimab in advanced cancers. About the study: Anti-PD-1, anti-PD-L1 or anti-CTLA-4 therapy given earlier was allowed, and over 35% had some. The study's findings and limits: Dosing at 0.1 to 3.0 mg/kg was accompanied by clonal expansion of CD4+ and CD8+ blood T cells by week 6. Several nonresponders also turned out to have low normalized T-cell clonal expansion.

This CDR3 region has 14 residues. CDR1 and CDR2 from the germline V gene are SGHTA and FQGNSA. Trimming shortened V by 5 bases and J by 4 bases, and 15 bases separated the two germline ends. Clones were read by immunoSEQ multiplex PCR, and TCRdb kept only the in-frame ones, dropping some. Of more than 100,000 clones in the sample, around 87% were seen once. This clone came up a few times. The antigen is not known. The rearrangement joins TRBV7-2 to TRBJ2-7; no clear D. The receptor was isolated from an adult with an advanced solid tumor such as melanoma, head and neck, liver or kidney cancer. The sample in question was CD4+ or CD8+ T cells sorted from blood, obtained in a trial of the OX40 agonist ivuxolimab. CDR3 nucleotide sequence: TGTGCCAGCAGCAACCCCAATAGGCTGTACGAGCAGTACTTC. It is translated as CASSNPNRLYEQYF.